A single sample gave rise to the 22 T cell receptor beta chains below, sequenced in a study of cytomegalovirus exposure and HLA in healthy donors. Vbeta (60) and Jbeta (13) primers were used in the PCR. The table came from immunoSEQ multiplex PCR; TCRdb's copy has only in-frame clones and leaves some out. This sample has around 210,000 clones, with roughly 85% found just once. The specimen sequenced was PBMCs. The receptors here all came from a girl aged 2 to 10 in good health and CMV-seronegative.

This clone was found a few times. The chain couples TRBV5-1 to TRBJ2-1, with TRBD2 identical over 13 bases. With V trimmed by 5 bases and J by 6 bases, 5 bases remained unmatched. The CDR3 loop spans 15 amino acids. CDR1 and CDR2 (germline): SGHRS, YFSETQ. This CDR3 is CASRLTSGGGNEQFF. In nucleotides, the CDR3 is TGCGCCAGCAGACTCACTAGCGGGGGGGGCAATGAGCAGTTCTTC.

The V gene is TRBV5-4, the J gene TRBJ2-7, with D possibly matching TRBD2 (5 bases). CDR1 is SGHNT, CDR2 YYREEE, per germline (reference sequence). The CDR3 consists of 15 residues. Trimming stripped 0 bases from V and 0 bases from J, with 10 bases between. DNA for the CDR3: TGTGCCAGCAGCTTGGAGGCGGGCCTCTCCTACGAGCAGTACTTC. Protein product: CASSLEAGLSYEQYF.

The chain employs TRBV5-6 and TRBJ2-7, with a weak D call TRBD1 (6 bases). The CDR3 length is 12 residues. The germline gives CDR1 SGHDT, CDR2 YYEEEE. The V gene lost 2 bases and the J gene lost 4 bases, with 7 bases spanning the gap. CDR3 loop: CASSLGQYEQYF. CDR3 nucleotide sequence: TGTGCCAGCAGCTTAGGACAGTACGAGCAGTACTTC.

This rearrangement joins TRBV5-1 to TRBJ2-6, with 7 bases lining up with TRBD1. V shed 3 bases, J shed 1 base, and the junction held 1 base outside the gene matches. Per the germline V gene, CDR1 is SGHRS and CDR2 is YFSETQ. The CDR3 sequence is 15 residues long. CDR3 residues: CASSSTGSGANVLTF. CDR3 DNA: TGCGCCAGCAGCTCGACAGGGTCTGGGGCCAACGTCCTGACTTTC.

This clone was recorded only once. Other DNA variants within this sample encode the same CDR3. The chain joins TRBV18 to TRBJ2-7; 8 nucleotides agree with TRBD2. There are 15 residues in the CDR3. Per germline, CDR1 KGHSH and CDR2 LQKENI. The V and J ends lost 2 bases and 1 base, in that order; junction bases with no gene match: 4. In DNA, the CDR3 is TGTGCCAGCTCACCAGGTACTAGCGGTTCCTACGAGCAGTACTTC. Encoded protein: CASSPGTSGSYEQYF.

The gene calls are TRBV7-3 and TRBJ2-5; D is uncertain. The CDR3 contains 15 residues. The germline V gene encodes CDR1 SGHTA and CDR2 FQGTGA. V dropped 2 bases and J dropped 1 base, with 11 bases sitting between them. CDR3 nucleotides: TGTGCCAGCAGCTTACGACGACATCCCCAAGAGACCCAGTACTTC. It specifies CASSLRRHPQETQYF.

The sample holds one count of this clone. The chain couples TRBV25-1 to TRBJ2-7; 7 bases match TRBD2. With V trimmed by 4 bases and J by 2 bases, 5 bases remained unmatched. Germline-derived CDR1 and CDR2 are MGHDK and SYGVNS. The CDR3 contains 14 residues. This CDR3 is CASSARGYTYEQYF. CDR3 DNA sequence: TGTGCCAGCAGTGCGCGGGGGTATACCTACGAGCAGTACTTC.

The CDR3 is CASSPGTVFSGNTIYF. CDR3 in DNA: TGTGCCAGCAGCCCGGGGACTGTTTTCTCTGGAAACACCATATATTTT. The chain has TRBV7-9 and TRBJ1-3; D perhaps matches TRBD1 (5 bases). This CDR3 is 16 amino acids long. The V end was cut by 5 bases, the J end by 0 bases, with 14 bases between. Germline V gives CDR1 SEHNR, CDR2 FQNEAQ (reference sequence).

This rearrangement joins TRBV6-1 to TRBJ2-5; unclear D gene. The CDR3 spans 12 residues. V lost 0 bases, J lost 7 bases, and 6 bases lay in between. Germline-derived CDR1 and CDR2 are MNHNS and SASEGT. CDR3 residues: CASSEALGTQYF. CDR3 sequence (DNA): TGTGCCAGCAGTGAAGCGCTAGGGACCCAGTACTTC.

The chain joins TRBV19 to TRBJ2-1; TRBD2 agrees at 12 bases. V was clipped by 5 bases and J by 6 bases; unmatched bases: 5. This CDR3 spans 15 amino acids. Germline-derived CDR1 and CDR2 are LNHDA and SQIVND (reference sequence). CDR3 sequence: CASSSTSGSVNEQFF. In DNA form, the CDR3 reads TGTGCCAGTAGTTCGACTAGCGGGAGTGTCAATGAGCAGTTCTTC.

CDR3 bases: TGTGCCACCAGCAGAAAGACCGGGACAGGAGCCTACGAGCAGTACTTC. Encoded protein: CATSRKTGTGAYEQYF. The chain carries TRBV15 and TRBJ2-7; TRBD1 matches 8 bases. The V and J ends lost 2 bases and 2 bases, in that order; junction bases with no gene match: 8. This CDR3 is built from 16 residues. CDR1 and CDR2 from the germline V gene are LNHNV and YYDKDF (reference sequence).

The V call is TRBV29-1, the J call TRBJ2-3; 14 nucleotides match TRBD2. This CDR3 comprises 18 residues. Unmatched junction bases numbered 12, after V lost 5 bases and J lost 2 bases. Germline CDR1 is SQVTM and CDR2 is ANQGSEA. The CDR3 spells CSVTGLAGGGGATDTQYF. In nucleotides, the CDR3 is TGCAGCGTTACTGGACTAGCGGGAGGAGGGGGGGCCACAGATACGCAGTATTTT.

The rearrangement joins TRBV28 to TRBJ2-3, with D hard to call. Trimming cost V 4 bases and J 5 bases, with 4 bases left between them. Germline-derived CDR1 and CDR2 are MDHEN and SYDVKM. This CDR3 has 11 residues. The CDR3 loop reads CASSSRDTQYF. Written as DNA, the CDR3 is TGTGCCAGCAGTTCTAGAGATACGCAGTATTTT.

This clone was seen more than once but under ten times. The J gene is TRBJ1-1, the V gene TRBV5-1; 7 positions agree with TRBD1. Germline lookup yields CDR1 SGHRS and CDR2 YFSETQ. Unmatched junction bases numbered 4, after V lost 4 bases and J lost 4 bases. The CDR3 is made up of 13 amino acids. The DNA for the CDR3 is TGCGCCAGCAGCCCCTCAGGGGGCACTGAAGCTTTCTTT. It encodes CASSPSGGTEAFF.

As DNA, the CDR3 is TGTGCCAGCAGCTTACGACAGGGGAACACCGGGGAGCTGTTTTTT. Translation: CASSLRQGNTGELFF. V usage is TRBV7-6 and J usage is TRBJ2-2, with 7 bases lining up with TRBD1. V shed 2 bases and J 1 base; nucleotides not matched to a gene: 1. There are 15 residues in the CDR3. Per germline, CDR1 SGHVS and CDR2 FNYEAQ.

This clone was found a few times. The chain combines TRBV29-1 with TRBJ1-1; TRBD1 matches at 7 bases. V dropped 6 bases and J dropped 1; count of bases not matched to a gene: 8. The CDR3 covers 14 residues. Germline V lookup: CDR1 SQVTM, CDR2 ANQGSEA. Here the CDR3 DNA reads TGCAGCGTCGGACAGGTAATGTCGAACACTGAAGCTTTCTTT. Its protein is CSVGQVMSNTEAFF.

The rearrangement joins TRBV10-1 to TRBJ2-2; 10 nucleotides line up with TRBD1. V was pared by 0 bases and J by 4 bases, with 2 bases of the junction left unmatched. CDR1 WNHNN and CDR2 SYGVQD come from the germline V gene (reference sequence). CDR3 size: 16 residues. CDR3 amino acids: CASSESWTGGTGELFF. The DNA for the CDR3 is TGCGCCAGCAGTGAGTCATGGACAGGGGGCACCGGGGAGCTGTTTTTT.

This clone has a handful of counts. The V call is TRBV25-1, the J call TRBJ1-4; 7 nucleotides match TRBD1. Germline V gene data show CDR1 as MGHDK and CDR2 as SYGVNS. After removal of 7 bases from V and 8 bases from J, the junction contained 10 bases not matched to a gene. The CDR3 is made up of 14 amino acids. The CDR3 coding sequence is TGTGCCAGCATCTCCCAGACAGGGCCGGAAAAACTGTTTTTT. The encoded protein is CASISQTGPEKLFF.

V gene TRBV5-1 combines with J gene TRBJ1-1; tentative D call: TRBD1 (6 bases). This CDR3 has 15 residues. Germline V lookup: CDR1 SGHRS, CDR2 YFSETQ. Trimming left V 4 bases short and J 3 bases short, with 16 bases between. The CDR3: CASSPGVRGDTEAFF. In DNA form, the CDR3 reads TGCGCCAGCAGCCCAGGGGTTCGGGGGGACACTGAAGCTTTCTTT.

V is TRBV21-1 and J is TRBJ2-1; TRBD2 is the table's D call and was not checked against the DNA. TRBV21-1 is a pseudogene locus. The CDR3 length is 18 residues. CDR3 protein: CASSKGDSGSPIYNEQFF. The DNA of the CDR3 is TGTGCCAGCAGCAAAGGTGATAGCGGGAGCCCCATCTACAATGAGCAGTTCTTC.

The V call is TRBV19, the J call TRBJ1-4; 7 nucleotides agree with TRBD1. Germline lookup yields CDR1 LNHDA and CDR2 SQIVND (reference sequence). Losses at the gene ends were 2 bases for V and 8 bases for J; bases not matched to a gene: 8. The CDR3 runs to 15 residues. The CDR3 DNA sequence: TGTGCCAGTAGTATATTCGGCCAGGGGGAGGAAAAACTGTTTTTT. As protein: CASSIFGQGEEKLFF.

The chain carries TRBV27 and TRBJ2-5; no firm D call. In germline, CDR1 is MNHEY, CDR2 SMNVEV (reference sequence). The CDR3 is 15 amino acids. V was trimmed by 2 bases and J by 2 bases, leaving 12 bases between them. The CDR3 sequence is CASSLVKTPQETQYF. The DNA for the CDR3 is TGTGCCAGCAGTTTAGTAAAGACACCTCAAGAGACCCAGTACTTC.